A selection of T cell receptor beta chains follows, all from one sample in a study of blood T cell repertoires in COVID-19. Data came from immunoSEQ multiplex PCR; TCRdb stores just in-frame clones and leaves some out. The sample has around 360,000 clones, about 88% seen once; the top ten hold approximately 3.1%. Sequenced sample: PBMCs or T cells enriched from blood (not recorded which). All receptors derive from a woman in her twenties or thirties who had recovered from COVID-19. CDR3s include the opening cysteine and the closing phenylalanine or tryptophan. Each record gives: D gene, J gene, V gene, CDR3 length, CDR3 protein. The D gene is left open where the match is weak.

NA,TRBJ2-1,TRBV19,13,CASSNLQGNEQFF
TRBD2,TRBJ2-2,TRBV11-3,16,CASSHRDLGEGGELFF
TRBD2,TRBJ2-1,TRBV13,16,CASRGTSGNSYNEQFF
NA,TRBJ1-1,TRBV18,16,CASSPFGGGSDTEAFF
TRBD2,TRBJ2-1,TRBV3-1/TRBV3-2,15,CASSQLAGVQDEQFF
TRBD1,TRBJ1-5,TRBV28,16,CASSPSLRGRGQPQHF
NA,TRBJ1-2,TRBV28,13,CASSLDMDYGYTF
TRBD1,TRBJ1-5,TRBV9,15,CASSVGQGSNQPQHF
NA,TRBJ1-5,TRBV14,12,CASSRYNQPQHF
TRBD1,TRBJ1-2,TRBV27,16,CASSPSLRTGGYGYTF
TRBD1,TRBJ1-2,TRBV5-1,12,CAPKTGGCGYTF
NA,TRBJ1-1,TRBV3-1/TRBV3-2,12,CASSQGAGEAFF
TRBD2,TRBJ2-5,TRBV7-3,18,CASSPHRGGGRYQETQYF
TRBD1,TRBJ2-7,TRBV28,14,CASSYGTGASEQYF
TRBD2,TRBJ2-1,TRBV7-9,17,CASSLGLAGGPENEQFF
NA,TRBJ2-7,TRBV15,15,CATSRDRALSYEQYF
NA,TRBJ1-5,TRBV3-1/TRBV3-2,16,CASSQEAAGGNQPQHF
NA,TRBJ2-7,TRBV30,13,CAWRATASYEQYF
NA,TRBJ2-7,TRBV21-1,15,CASSPKREEVGEQYF
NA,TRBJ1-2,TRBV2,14,CASNGGPPNYGYTF
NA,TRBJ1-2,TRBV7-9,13,CASEPRENYGYTF
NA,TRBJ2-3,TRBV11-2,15,CASSFNAGSADTQYF
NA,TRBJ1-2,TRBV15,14,CATSKDRESGGYTF
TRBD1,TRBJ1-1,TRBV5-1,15,CASSPGDRQNTEAFF
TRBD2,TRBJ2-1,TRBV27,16,CASSQGEREGQDEQFF
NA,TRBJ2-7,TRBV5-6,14,CASSRSGKLYEQYF
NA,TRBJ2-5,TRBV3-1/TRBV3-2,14,CASSQVTVRETQYF
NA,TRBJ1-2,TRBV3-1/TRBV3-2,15,CASSQDGGWNYGYTF
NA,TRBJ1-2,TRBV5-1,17,CASSLAGKTEINYGYTF
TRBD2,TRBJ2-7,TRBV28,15,CASSFIAGVKYEQYF
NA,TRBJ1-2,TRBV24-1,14,CATSDLTQGSGYTF
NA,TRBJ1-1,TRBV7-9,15,CASSSYGGEGTEAFF
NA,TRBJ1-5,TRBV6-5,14,CASTIQGDPQPQHF
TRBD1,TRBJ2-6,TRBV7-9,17,CASSPPGQGNGANVLTF
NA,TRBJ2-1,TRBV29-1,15,CSVRTEERSYNEQFF
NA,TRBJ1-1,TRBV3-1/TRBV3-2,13,CASSQYTGTEAFF
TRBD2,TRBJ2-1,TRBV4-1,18,CASSLLAGALPAYNEQFF
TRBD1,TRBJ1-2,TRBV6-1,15,CASSEEGQGAYGYTF
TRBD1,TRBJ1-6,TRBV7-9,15,CASSSRQGHNSPLHF
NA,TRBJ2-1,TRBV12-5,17,CASGLTPQKHPYNEQFF
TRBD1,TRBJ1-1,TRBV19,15,CASSPDREGSTEAFF
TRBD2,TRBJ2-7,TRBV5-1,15,CASSSRQRGSYEQYF
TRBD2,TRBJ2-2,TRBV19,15,CASSGTSGYTGELFF
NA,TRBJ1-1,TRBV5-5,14,CASSLQGLSSEAFF
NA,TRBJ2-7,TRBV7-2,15,CASSLAPSRTYEQYF
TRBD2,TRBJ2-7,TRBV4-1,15,CASSRTSGTFYEQYF